This is a list of T cell receptor beta chains from one sample in a study of radiation and T cells in renal cell carcinoma. Sequencing used immunoSEQ multiplex PCR; TCRdb keeps in-frame clones, though not all of them. The table records around 160,000 clones, approximately 90% of them present only once. Specimen: blood, collected from a patient whose treatment included radiotherapy and nephrectomy. The receptor source for this set is a woman in her sixties or seventies with renal cell carcinoma. Both conserved end residues are part of each CDR3. Each record gives: V gene, clone size, D gene, J gene, CDR3 DNA, CDR3 protein. The D gene is left open where the match is weak. The size entry is marked missing in some rows and otherwise reads once, few, many or a size class.

>TRBV7-8|.|.|TRBJ2-5
TGTGCCAGCAGCGGGCGGGGCAGGGGCATGGGGACCCAGTACTTC
CASSGRGRGMGTQYF
>TRBV30|.|.|TRBJ2-1
TGTGCCTGGAGTGTAGTCAGGGGTTACTACAATGAGCAGTTCTTC
CAWSVVRGYYNEQFF
>TRBV25-1|.|.|TRBJ1-3
TGTGCCAGCAGTGAATTCTGGGGTGGAAACACCATATATTTT
CASSEFWGGNTIYF
>TRBV25-1|.|TRBD1|TRBJ1-6
TGTGCCAGCCATGGACAGGGGTGGAATTCACCCCTCCACTTT
CASHGQGWNSPLHF
>TRBV4-1|.|.|TRBJ1-5
TGCGCCAGCAGCCAAGAGAGTGGGCTCAAGGGCAATCAGCCCCAGCATTTT
CASSQESGLKGNQPQHF
>TRBV18|.|.|TRBJ1-3
TGTGCCAGCTCACCAGCGGCCTCTGGAAACACCATATATTTT
CASSPAASGNTIYF
>TRBV2|.|TRBD1|TRBJ1-1
TGTGCCAGCAGTGGGGCAGGGGGCTCTTTTGAAGCTTTCTTT
CASSGAGGSFEAFF
>TRBV5-4|once|.|TRBJ1-1
TGTGCCAGCAGCTTCCAGGGGAGGACTGAAGCTTTCTTT
CASSFQGRTEAFF
>TRBV5-5|.|.|TRBJ1-2
TGTGCCAGCAGCATACCCACAGGGAAGGAGTGGGGCTACACCTTC
CASSIPTGKEWGYTF
>TRBV18|.|.|TRBJ2-3
TGTGCCAGCTCCCCGGGGGGCAGGACAGATACGCAGTATTTT
CASSPGGRTDTQYF
>TRBV30|.|.|TRBJ1-5
TGTGCCTGGAGCCCGGGTTCGGATCAGCCCCAGCATTTT
CAWSPGSDQPQHF
>TRBV27|once|.|TRBJ2-5
TGTGCCAGCAGGGGGGGGCCGTCAGAGACCCAGTACTTC
CASRGGPSETQYF
>TRBV7-3|once|.|TRBJ2-3
TGTGCCAGCAGCTTTACCGGGAAAGGTACAGATACGCAGTATTTT
CASSFTGKGTDTQYF
>TRBV5-6|.|TRBD2|TRBJ2-1
TGTGCCAGCAGCCACGGTAGCGGGGGGGGCAACAATGAGCAGTTCTTC
CASSHGSGGGNNEQFF